This TCR beta chain was sequenced in a study of radiotherapy plus CTLA-4 blockade in lung cancer (dated by TCRdb to about 2018). Regarding the research as a whole: Objective responses occurred in approximately 19% of enrolled patients, and around 30% achieved disease control. Broader findings and caveats from the paper: The strongest predictors of response were reported to be early dynamic shifts in blood T cell clones along with a rise in serum interferon-beta following radiation. After treatment with radiotherapy and ipilimumab, TCR clones that came from tumors expanded in the peripheral blood.

Receptor libraries were prepared by the immunoSEQ multiplex PCR assay. TCRdb mirrors the immuneACCESS table, restricted to in-frame sequences. Some clones are absent from its copies; in checked studies, under half trace to an unresolved V gene, and the reason for the others is unknown. A total of approximately 40,000 clones appear in this sample, over 65% of them only once. In total, the top ten clones hold approximately 8.9% of the sample. The study tested focal radiation therapy combined with CTLA-4 blockade (ipilimumab) in patients with chemo-refractory metastatic non-small-cell lung cancer. For this clone: The antigen this receptor binds is unknown. There are no base qualities to consult, and no much larger clone falls within one base.

The sequencing used peripheral blood, collected from a patient treated with radiotherapy plus ipilimumab. This clonotype was obtained from a human donor with non-small cell lung cancer who had stable disease on radiotherapy plus ipilimumab.

The nucleotide sequence is TGCGCCAGCAGGACAGGGCTAGATAATTCACCCCTCCACTTT. It codes for CASRTGLDNSPLHF. The chain employs TRBV5-1 and TRBJ1-6; 7 bases in the middle match TRBD1. Taken from cysteine to phenylalanine, the CDR3 has 14 residues. CDR3 DNA only is kept here, 42 bases in frame from base 1. From the germline V gene, CDR1 is SGHRS and CDR2 is YFSETQ. V is cut back by 5 bases and J by 5 bases, with 4 bases in the junction unmatched. Full variable domain (CDR3 extended with the reference TRBV5-1 and TRBJ1-6 proteins): KAGVTQTPRYLIKTRGQQVTLSCSPISGHRSVSWYQQTPGQGLQFLFEYFSETQRNKGNFPGRFSGRQFSNSRSEMNVSTLELGDSALYLCASRTGLDNSPLHFGNGTRLTVT.